One and the same sample provided the 27 T cell receptor beta chains below, sequenced in a study of cytomegalovirus exposure and HLA in healthy donors. The primer mix had 60 Vbeta and 13 Jbeta primers. Libraries were prepared by immunoSEQ multiplex PCR; TCRdb keeps only in-frame clonotypes and omits some of them. The data hold roughly 160,000 clones, with 75% to 85% observed a single time. The specimen was PBMCs. These receptors were taken from a woman in her fifties or sixties in good health and CMV-seronegative.

CDR3 DNA: TGTGCCAGCAGCTCGCTTCCAACAGGGAGCTCCTACGAGCAGTACTTC. Its translation is CASSSLPTGSSYEQYF. The genes are TRBV7-2 and TRBJ2-7; perhaps TRBD1 as D (6 bases). V lost 4 bases, J lost 0 bases, and 16 bases lay in between. Germline CDR1 SGHTA, CDR2 FQGNSA. The CDR3 runs to 16 residues.

The rearrangement links TRBV5-6 to TRBJ1-5, with a weak D call TRBD1 (6 bases). The ends were cut back, 1 base at V and 3 bases at J, with 14 bases in the middle. Germline assignment: CDR1 SGHDT and CDR2 YYEEEE. The CDR3 runs to 16 residues. CDR3 nucleotides: TGTGCCAGCAGCTTGCACAGCCCAGGGGCCAATCAGCCCCAGCATTTT. This encodes CASSLHSPGANQPQHF.

J is TRBJ2-7 and V is TRBV7-2; D may be TRBD2 (7 bases). This CDR3 comprises 15 residues. V lost 1 base and J lost 3, with 13 bases in between. Looked up from germline, CDR1 is SGHTA and CDR2 is FQGNSA. CDR3 coding DNA: TGTGCCAGCAGCTTAGATGCGGGGGCGAACTACGAGCAGTACTTC. Its translation is CASSLDAGANYEQYF. The full variable domain, with the rest looked up from reference TRBV7-2 and TRBJ2-7, is GAGVSQSPSNKVTEKGKDVELRCDPISGHTALYWYRQSLGQGLEFLIYFQGNSAPDKSGLPSDRFSAERTGGSVSTLTIQRTQQEDSAVYLCASSLDAGANYEQYFGPGTRLTVT.

The V gene is TRBV2, the J gene TRBJ2-1; 8 bases match TRBD1. V lost 5 bases to trimming and J lost 7 bases; unmatched junction nucleotides: 10. The germline V gene has CDR1 SNHLY and CDR2 FYNNEI. The CDR3 runs 15 residues. DNA for the CDR3: TGTGCCAGCAGTCCCGGACAGGGTGGGTTGAATGAGCAGTTCTTC. It yields the protein CASSPGQGGLNEQFF.

The chain is built from TRBV27 and TRBJ1-2, with 9 bases aligning to TRBD1. V shed 6 bases, J shed 0 bases, and the junction held 5 bases outside the gene matches. Germline V gene data show CDR1 as MNHEY and CDR2 as SMNVEV (reference sequence). The CDR3 contains 15 residues. CDR3 nucleotide sequence: TGTGCCAGCAGCCTTGGGACAGGGACTAACTATGGCTACACCTTC. Protein product: CASSLGTGTNYGYTF.

J is TRBJ2-6 and V is TRBV4-2, with D possibly TRBD2 on 6 matching bases. Per germline, CDR1 LGHNA and CDR2 YNFKEQ. The CDR3 runs 16 residues. V was shortened by 7 bases and J by 0 bases, with 13 bases between the two germline ends. CDR3 nucleotides: TGTGCCAGCACCCTCCCGGGGGTCTCTGGGGCCAACGTCCTGACTTTC. Its translation: CASTLPGVSGANVLTF.

The CDR3 spells CAWSGGSAGGEETQYF. The CDR3 DNA sequence: TGTGCCTGGAGTGGGGGATCAGCGGGAGGGGAGGAGACCCAGTACTTC. The V gene is TRBV30, the J gene TRBJ2-5, with 10 bases identical to TRBD2. Germline loops: CDR1 GTSNPN, CDR2 SVGIG (reference sequence). The V and J ends lost 1 base and 5 bases, in that order; junction bases with no gene match: 10. This CDR3 comprises 16 residues.

J is TRBJ2-2 and V is TRBV7-2, with D perhaps matching TRBD1 (5 bases). The V gene lost 5 bases and the J gene lost 2 bases, with 12 bases spanning the gap. The germline CDR1 and CDR2 sequences are SGHTA and FQGNSA. The CDR3 loop spans 15 amino acids. CDR3: CASSRTPLNTGELFF. CDR3 in DNA: TGTGCCAGCAGCCGGACACCCCTCAACACCGGGGAGCTGTTTTTT.

This clone turned up a few times. The CDR3 DNA reads as TGTGCCAGCAGCCAAGAGGGGACAGGGCCCACCGGGGAGCTGTTTTTT. Its protein product is CASSQEGTGPTGELFF. The chain couples TRBV14 to TRBJ2-2; 9 nucleotides line up with TRBD1. V lost 0 bases, J lost 4 bases, and 3 bases stayed unmatched. CDR1 SGHDN and CDR2 FVKESK come from the germline V gene. This CDR3 has 16 residues.

The chain joins TRBV19 to TRBJ1-3; tentatively, D is TRBD1 (5 bases). With 6 bases removed from V and 1 base from J, the gap between germline ends came to 16 bases. Looked up from germline, CDR1 is LNHDA and CDR2 is SQIVND (reference sequence). The length of the CDR3 is 16 residues. CDR3 nucleotides: TGTGCCAGTAGCACTGGGGCGAGCCATTCTGGAAACACCATATATTTT. Translating it yields CASSTGASHSGNTIYF.

The CDR3 nucleotides read TGTGCCAGCAGCCCAGGGACTAGCGGGAGCGGCACAGATACGCAGTATTTT. Amino acids: CASSPGTSGSGTDTQYF. The rearrangement joins TRBV28 to TRBJ2-3; 14 bases agree with TRBD2. This CDR3 contains 17 residues. V lost 6 bases and J lost 1; bases outside the gene matches: 6. Germline V gives CDR1 MDHEN, CDR2 SYDVKM.

The genes are TRBV9 and TRBJ2-3; 14 bases line up with TRBD2. The CDR3 totals 18 residues. The V and J ends lost 3 bases and 3 bases, in that order; junction bases with no gene match: 9. From germline, CDR1 is SGDLS and CDR2 YYNGEE. The CDR3 sequence is CASSGTSGGSPGTDTQYF. The CDR3 nucleotides are TGTGCCAGCAGCGGGACTAGCGGGGGGTCTCCGGGGACAGATACGCAGTATTTT.

The CDR3 nucleotides read TGCGCCAGCAGCCAAGAGCTTTTCTTACAGAACACTGAAGCTTTCTTT. The encoded protein is CASSQELFLQNTEAFF. The gene calls are TRBV4-1 and TRBJ1-1; D is undetermined. The germline CDR1 and CDR2 sequences are MGHRA and YSYEKL. V shed 0 bases and J shed 1 base, with 12 bases lying between them. The CDR3 length is 16 residues.

The chain recombines TRBV18 with TRBJ1-1; 9 positions match TRBD1. The CDR3 totals 17 residues. The V gene end was trimmed by 3 bases and the J gene end by 3 bases; junction bases not matched to a gene: 11. CDR1 KGHSH and CDR2 LQKENI come from the germline V gene. CDR3 region: CASSPFTRWDRDTEAFF. The CDR3 bases are TGTGCCAGCTCACCGTTCACTCGCTGGGACAGGGACACTGAAGCTTTCTTT.

This sequence joins TRBV19 and TRBJ2-2, with TRBD1 identical over 8 bases. The CDR3 extends over 15 amino acids. Germline trimming cut 5 bases from V and 1 base from J; bases unmatched to any gene: 3. CDR1 LNHDA and CDR2 SQIVND come from the germline V gene (reference sequence). The CDR3 sequence is CASSARGRNTGELFF. The CDR3 nucleotides are TGTGCCAGTAGTGCCAGGGGGCGGAACACCGGGGAGCTGTTTTTT. Variable domain in full (rest from reference TRBV19 and TRBJ2-2): DGGITQSPKYLFRKEGQNVTLSCEQNLNHDAMYWYRQDPGQGLRLIYYSQIVNDFQKGDIAEGYSVSREKKESFPLTVTSAQKNPTAFYLCASSARGRNTGELFFGEGSRLTVL.

The J gene is TRBJ1-4, the V gene TRBV9; tentatively, D is TRBD1 (5 bases). There are 16 residues in the CDR3. Trimming left V 4 bases short and J 4 bases short, with 17 bases between. The germline gives CDR1 SGDLS, CDR2 YYNGEE. The CDR3 region has the DNA TGTGCCAGCAGCCCGGCGGGGCGGACAAGTAATGAAAAACTGTTTTTT. As protein: CASSPAGRTSNEKLFF.

This clone appeared once. J is TRBJ2-7 and V is TRBV9; 7 bases are shared with TRBD1. Germline trimming cut 0 bases from V and 4 bases from J; bases unmatched to any gene: 7. The length of the CDR3 is 15 residues. In germline, CDR1 is SGDLS, CDR2 YYNGEE. The CDR3 sequence is CASSVGQGVEYEQYF. The DNA for the CDR3 is TGTGCCAGCAGCGTAGGGCAGGGGGTGGAGTACGAGCAGTACTTC.

This rearrangement joins TRBV19 to TRBJ2-2; 8 bases align to TRBD1. Trimming removed 5 bases from V and 4 bases from J; junction bases left unmatched: 6. The CDR3 is made up of 15 amino acids. The germline V gene encodes CDR1 LNHDA and CDR2 SQIVND (reference sequence). The CDR3 reads CASSPRTGTTGELFF. The CDR3 coding sequence is TGTGCCAGTAGTCCTCGGACAGGGACCACCGGGGAGCTGTTTTTT.

The rearrangement uses TRBV7-9 and TRBJ2-1; 9 nucleotides match TRBD2. V dropped 3 bases and J dropped 1; count of bases not matched to a gene: 4. Germline V CDR1 and CDR2: SEHNR, FQNEAQ (reference sequence). The CDR3 length is 16 residues. CDR3 sequence: CASSFRLAASYNEQFF. CDR3 in DNA: TGTGCCAGCAGCTTTCGACTAGCGGCTTCCTACAATGAGCAGTTCTTC.

The V call is TRBV6-4, the J call TRBJ1-2, with 8 nucleotides matching TRBD1. Germline V gene sequence: CDR1 MRHNA, CDR2 SNTAGT. The CDR3 totals 16 residues. V lost 2 bases and J lost 7; bases outside the gene matches: 12. CDR3 sequence reads: CASSDRPGGRESGYTF. The CDR3 nucleotides are TGTGCCAGCAGTGACCGTCCAGGGGGCAGGGAAAGTGGCTACACCTTC.

The CDR3 nucleotides read TGTGCCAGCAGCCCCAGTAGCGGGGGGACTCGGGAGACCCAGTACTTC. This encodes CASSPSSGGTRETQYF. The V call is TRBV7-3, the J call TRBJ2-5; 10 nucleotides agree with TRBD2. The germline gives CDR1 SGHTA, CDR2 FQGTGA. This CDR3 contains 16 residues. V lost 5 bases, J lost 5 bases, and 11 bases stayed unmatched.

The chain is built from TRBV2 and TRBJ1-5; D call uncertain. V lost 6 bases and J 0 bases, leaving 6 bases between the germline ends. The CDR3 consists of 13 residues. CDR1 is SNHLY and CDR2 is FYNNEI in the germline V gene. CDR3 in DNA: TGTGCCAGCAGAGCCTCTAGCAATCAGCCCCAGCATTTT. This translates into CASRASSNQPQHF.

V is TRBV27 and J is TRBJ2-2; 9 bases are a match to TRBD1. V lost 5 bases, J lost 6 bases, and 10 bases stayed unmatched. Per the germline V gene, CDR1 is MNHEY and CDR2 is SMNVEV (reference sequence). The CDR3 loop spans 16 amino acids. CDR3 amino acids: CASSDFGTGSSGELFF. The DNA for the CDR3 is TGTGCCAGCAGTGACTTCGGGACAGGGTCATCCGGGGAGCTGTTTTTT.

The rearrangement uses TRBV6-6 and TRBJ2-1; D may be TRBD2 (5 bases). The CDR3 loop spans 13 amino acids. The germline gives CDR1 MNHNY, CDR2 SVGAGI (reference sequence). The V gene lost 7 bases and the J gene lost 2 bases, with 9 bases spanning the gap. The CDR3 is CASTGSPYNEQFF. DNA of the CDR3: TGTGCCAGCACGGGGTCCCCCTACAATGAGCAGTTCTTC.

The V and J genes are TRBV6-5 and TRBJ1-4, with D unclear. The germline CDR1 and CDR2 sequences are MNHEY and SVGAGI. V was cut by 4 bases and J by 0 bases, with 9 bases left in between. This CDR3 region has 15 residues. Written as DNA, the CDR3 is TGTGCCAGCAGTTCATCAGGCGCAACTAATGAAAAACTGTTTTTT. This encodes CASSSSGATNEKLFF.

The V and J genes are TRBV5-6 and TRBJ1-2; D gene unclear. CDR1 SGHDT and CDR2 YYEEEE come from the germline V gene. V shed 3 bases and J shed 4 bases, with 13 bases lying between them. The CDR3 sequence is 14 residues long. CDR3 sequence: CASSSDSNLYGYTF. CDR3 nucleotides: TGTGCCAGCAGCTCCGACTCGAATCTCTATGGCTACACCTTC.

The chain is built from TRBV7-3 and TRBJ1-1; 7 bases fit TRBD1. Germline CDR1 reads SGHTA; CDR2 reads FQGTGA. V dropped 1 base and J dropped 4; count of bases not matched to a gene: 12. CDR3 length equals 17 residues. The CDR3 sequence: CASSLNSLGAGGTEAFF. The CDR3 nucleotides read TGTGCCAGCAGCTTAAACAGTTTAGGGGCAGGGGGCACTGAAGCTTTCTTT. Using reference TRBV7-3 and TRBJ1-1 for the parts outside the CDR3, the full variable domain is GAGVSQTPSNKVTEKGKYVELRCDPISGHTALYWYRQSLGQGPEFLIYFQGTGAADDSGLPNDRFFAVRPEGSVSTLKIQRTERGDSAVYLCASSLNSLGAGGTEAFFGQGTRLTVV.